This TCR beta chain appears in the sequencing data of a study of control samples from healthy donors and cancer patients. TCRdb keeps only in-frame clones here, not all; method: immunoSEQ multiplex PCR. The table shows about 140,000 clones, with around nine tenths occurring only once. The germline CDR1 and CDR2 sequences are LGHNT and FRNRAP. CDR3 size: 16 residues. The V and J ends lost 5 bases and 5 bases, in that order; junction bases with no gene match: 9. The sequenced sample was blood. The rearrangement links TRBV12-5 to TRBJ2-1, with 10 bases identical to TRBD1. This TCR was sampled from a woman aged 25 to 39 in good health. The CDR3: CASGPQTGGANNEQFF. The CDR3 coding sequence is TGTGCTAGTGGTCCACAGACAGGGGGCGCAAACAATGAGCAGTTCTTC.